This TCR beta chain originates from a study of naive and memory T cell subsets. Study-wide findings and caveats: TCR transcript changes with activation or differentiation may affect this RNA method.

The SP2 primer and nested alpha and beta constant region primers amplified ligated cDNA in four rounds. Blood and skin TCR RNA was reverse transcribed with alpha and beta constant primers. In TCRdb, the 5' RACE reads were re-called with MiXCR into one record per CDR3 protein. The sample includes roughly 48,000 distinct CDR3 sequences, approximately 4.5% of them seen just once. The library had UMIs added by 3' ligation of an oligonucleotide to TCR cDNA. RNA was extracted from 2 to 3 ml of whole blood of healthy adults. This clonotype was seen ten or more times. Antigen unknown. The clonotype comes from a female donor in good health.

The CDR3 sequence is CASTHESVGEQFF. CDR3 in DNA: TGTGCCAGCACCCACGAGTCGGTGGGTGAGCAGTTCTTC. The chain recombines TRBV27 with TRBJ2-1; D remains unclear. Germline V lookup: CDR1 MNHEY, CDR2 SMNVEV (reference sequence). Trimming removed 7 bases at V and 9 bases at J, with 16 bases between. The CDR3 totals 13 residues.